The sample holds one count of the clone carrying this T cell receptor (beta chain). Its target is not known. This sample stems from a study of cytomegalovirus exposure and HLA in healthy donors. On the study more broadly: A subsequent analysis reported that the 95 to 150 validation repertoires were produced on the same platform that had also been used for the 666 first-cohort repertoires. General study results and limits: With high specificity and sensitivity, the classifier reportedly diagnosed cytomegalovirus status.

The CDR3 is 15 amino acids. With 2 bases clipped from V and 6 bases from J, the junction kept 6 bases outside the gene matches. Per the germline V gene, CDR1 is LNHDA and CDR2 is SQIVND (reference sequence). Some clones are missing from TCRdb's copy, which holds only in-frame ones; the method was immunoSEQ multiplex PCR. The sample contains 150,000 to 200,000 clones, approximately 96% of which appear only once. Sample: PBMCs. The genes are TRBV19 and TRBJ2-2; 7 positions match TRBD1. The receptor's source is a woman aged 18 to 35 in good health and CMV-seronegative. CDR3 loop: CASSIKGTVPGELFF. DNA for the CDR3: TGTGCCAGTAGTATAAAGGGGACAGTACCCGGGGAGCTGTTTTTT. The full variable domain, rest sourced from reference TRBV19 and TRBJ2-2, is DGGITQSPKYLFRKEGQNVTLSCEQNLNHDAMYWYRQDPGQGLRLIYYSQIVNDFQKGDIAEGYSVSREKKESFPLTVTSAQKNPTAFYLCASSIKGTVPGELFFGEGSRLTVL.